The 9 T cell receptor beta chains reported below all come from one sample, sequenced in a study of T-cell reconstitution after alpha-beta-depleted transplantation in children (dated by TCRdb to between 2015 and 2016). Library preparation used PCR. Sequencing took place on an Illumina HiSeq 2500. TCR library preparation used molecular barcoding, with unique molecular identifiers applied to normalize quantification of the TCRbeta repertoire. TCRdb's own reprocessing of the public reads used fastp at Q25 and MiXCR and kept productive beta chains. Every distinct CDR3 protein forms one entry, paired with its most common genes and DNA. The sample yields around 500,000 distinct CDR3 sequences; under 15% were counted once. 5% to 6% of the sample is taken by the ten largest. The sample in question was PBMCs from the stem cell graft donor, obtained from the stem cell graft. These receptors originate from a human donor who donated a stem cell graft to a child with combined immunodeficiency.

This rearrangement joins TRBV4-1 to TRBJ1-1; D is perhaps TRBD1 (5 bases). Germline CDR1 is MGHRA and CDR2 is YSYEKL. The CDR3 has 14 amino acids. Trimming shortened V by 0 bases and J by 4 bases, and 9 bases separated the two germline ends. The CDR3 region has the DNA TGCGCCAGCAGCCAAGATGAGGGGTTCACTGAAGCTTTCTTT. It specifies CASSQDEGFTEAFF.

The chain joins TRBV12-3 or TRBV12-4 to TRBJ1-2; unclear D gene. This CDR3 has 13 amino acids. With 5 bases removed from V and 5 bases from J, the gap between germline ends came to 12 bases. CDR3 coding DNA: TGTGCCAGCAGTCCCTCCGATGAGTATGGCTACACCTTC. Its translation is CASSPSDEYGYTF.

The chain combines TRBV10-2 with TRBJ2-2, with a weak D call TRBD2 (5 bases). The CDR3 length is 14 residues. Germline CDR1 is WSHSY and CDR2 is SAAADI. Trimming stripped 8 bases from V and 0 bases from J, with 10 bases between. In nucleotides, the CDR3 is TGCGCCAGCGGCCAGCGGTCGAACACCGGGGAGCTGTTTTTT. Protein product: CASGQRSNTGELFF.

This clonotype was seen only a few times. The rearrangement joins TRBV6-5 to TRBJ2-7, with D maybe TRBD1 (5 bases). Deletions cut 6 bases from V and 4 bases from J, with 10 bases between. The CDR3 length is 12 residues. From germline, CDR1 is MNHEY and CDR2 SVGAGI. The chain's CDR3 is CASRSRVYEQYF. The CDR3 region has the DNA TGTGCCAGCAGATCCAGGGTTTACGAGCAGTACTTC.

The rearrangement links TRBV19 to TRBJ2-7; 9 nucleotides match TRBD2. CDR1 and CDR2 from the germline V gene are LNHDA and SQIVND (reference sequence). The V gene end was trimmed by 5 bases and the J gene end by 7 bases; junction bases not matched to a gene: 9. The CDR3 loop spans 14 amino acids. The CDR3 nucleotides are TGTGCCAGTAGTGCGGGACTAGCTATCCGGGAGCAGTACTTC. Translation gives CASSAGLAIREQYF. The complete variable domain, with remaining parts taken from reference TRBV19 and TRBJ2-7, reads DGGITQSPKYLFRKEGQNVTLSCEQNLNHDAMYWYRQDPGQGLRLIYYSQIVNDFQKGDIAEGYSVSREKKESFPLTVTSAQKNPTAFYLCASSAGLAIREQYFGPGTRLTVT.

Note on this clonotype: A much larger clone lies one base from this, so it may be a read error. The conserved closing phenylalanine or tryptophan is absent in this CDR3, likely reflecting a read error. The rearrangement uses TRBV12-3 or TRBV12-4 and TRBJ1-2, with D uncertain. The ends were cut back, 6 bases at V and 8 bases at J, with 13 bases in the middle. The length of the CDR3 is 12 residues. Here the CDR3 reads CASSLLRVGYTY. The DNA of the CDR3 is TGTGCCAGCAGCCTCTTGAGGGTAGGCTACACCTAC.

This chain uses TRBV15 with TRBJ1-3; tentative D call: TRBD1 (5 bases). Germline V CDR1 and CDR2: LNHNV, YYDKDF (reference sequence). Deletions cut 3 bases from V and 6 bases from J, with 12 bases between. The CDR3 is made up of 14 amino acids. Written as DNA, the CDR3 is TGTGCCACCAGCAGCGGGGGAATTGCAAACACCATATATTTT. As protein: CATSSGGIANTIYF.

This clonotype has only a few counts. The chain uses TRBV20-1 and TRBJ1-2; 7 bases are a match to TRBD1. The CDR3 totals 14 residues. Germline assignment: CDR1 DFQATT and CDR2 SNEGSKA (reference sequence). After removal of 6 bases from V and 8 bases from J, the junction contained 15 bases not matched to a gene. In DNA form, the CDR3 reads TGCAGTGCCCCAGGGGCAGGGGGATTTAAGGGCTACACCTTC. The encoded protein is CSAPGAGGFKGYTF.

The CDR3 loop is CASSPWSKRSEKLFF. The CDR3 DNA is TGTGCCAGCAGTCCTTGGTCAAAAAGGAGTGAAAAACTGTTTTTT. The chain couples TRBV27 to TRBJ1-4; D gene uncertain. V was pared by 5 bases and J by 7 bases, with 17 bases between. In germline, CDR1 is MNHEY, CDR2 SMNVEV (reference sequence). The CDR3 has 15 residues.